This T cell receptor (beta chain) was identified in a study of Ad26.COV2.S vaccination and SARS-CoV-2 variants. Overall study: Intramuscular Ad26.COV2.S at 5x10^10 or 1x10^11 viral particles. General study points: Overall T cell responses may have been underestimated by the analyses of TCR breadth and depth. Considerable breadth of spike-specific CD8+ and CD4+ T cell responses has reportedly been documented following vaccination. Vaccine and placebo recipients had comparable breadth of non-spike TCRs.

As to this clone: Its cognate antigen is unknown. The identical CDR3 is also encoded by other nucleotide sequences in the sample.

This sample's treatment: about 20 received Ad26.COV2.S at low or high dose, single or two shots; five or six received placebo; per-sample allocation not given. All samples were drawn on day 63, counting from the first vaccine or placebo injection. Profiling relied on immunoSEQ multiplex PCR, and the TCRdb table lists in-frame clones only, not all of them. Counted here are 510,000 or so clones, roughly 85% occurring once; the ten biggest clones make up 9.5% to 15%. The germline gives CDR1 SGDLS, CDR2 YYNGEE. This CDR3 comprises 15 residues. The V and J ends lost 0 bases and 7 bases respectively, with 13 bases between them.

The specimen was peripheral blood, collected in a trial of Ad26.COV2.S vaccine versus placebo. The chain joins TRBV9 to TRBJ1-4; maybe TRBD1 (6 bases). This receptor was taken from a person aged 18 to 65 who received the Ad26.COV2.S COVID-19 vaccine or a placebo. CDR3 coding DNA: TGTGCCAGCAGCGTAGTGGGGGCGCGAGGTGAAAAACTGTTTTTT. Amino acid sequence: CASSVVGARGEKLFF. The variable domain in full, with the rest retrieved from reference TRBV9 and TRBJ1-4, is DSGVTQTPKHLITATGQRVTLRCSPRSGDLSVYWYQQSLDQGLQFLIQYYNGEERAKGNILERFSAQQFPDLHSELNLSSLELGDSALYFCASSVVGARGEKLFFGSGTQLSVL.